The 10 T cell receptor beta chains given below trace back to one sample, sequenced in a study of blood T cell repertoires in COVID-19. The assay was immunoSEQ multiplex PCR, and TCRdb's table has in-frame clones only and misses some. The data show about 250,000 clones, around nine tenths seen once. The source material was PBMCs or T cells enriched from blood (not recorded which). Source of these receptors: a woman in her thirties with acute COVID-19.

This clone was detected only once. The CDR3 DNA follows: TGTGCCAGCAGCTTGACAGGGGTTGGTGAGCAGTTCTTC. Its translation is CASSLTGVGEQFF. The J gene is TRBJ2-1, the V gene TRBV5-4; the match to TRBD1 covers 7 bases. CDR1 is SGHNT, CDR2 YYREEE, per germline (reference sequence). The CDR3 length is 13 residues. J lost 9 bases, V lost 1 base, and 4 bases had no gene match.

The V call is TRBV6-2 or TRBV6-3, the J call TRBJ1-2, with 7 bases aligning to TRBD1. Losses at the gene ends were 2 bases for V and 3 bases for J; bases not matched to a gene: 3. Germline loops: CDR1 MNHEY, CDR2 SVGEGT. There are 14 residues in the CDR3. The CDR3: CASSYMDRYYGYTF. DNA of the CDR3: TGTGCCAGCAGTTACATGGACAGGTACTATGGCTACACCTTC.

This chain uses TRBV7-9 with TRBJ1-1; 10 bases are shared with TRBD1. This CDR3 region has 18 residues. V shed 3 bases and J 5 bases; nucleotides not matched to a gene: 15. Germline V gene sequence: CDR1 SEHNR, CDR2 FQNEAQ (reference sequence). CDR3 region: CASSFPALLGQGSTEAFF. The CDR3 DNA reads TGTGCCAGCAGCTTTCCTGCCCTTTTGGGACAGGGGAGTACTGAAGCTTTCTTT.

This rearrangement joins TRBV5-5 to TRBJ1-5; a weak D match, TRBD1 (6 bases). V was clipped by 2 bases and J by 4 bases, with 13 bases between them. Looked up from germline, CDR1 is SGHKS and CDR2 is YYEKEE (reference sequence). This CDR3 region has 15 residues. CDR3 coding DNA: TGTGCCAGCAGCTTTTCCGGACAGATTAATCAGCCCCAGCATTTT. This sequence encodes CASSFSGQINQPQHF.

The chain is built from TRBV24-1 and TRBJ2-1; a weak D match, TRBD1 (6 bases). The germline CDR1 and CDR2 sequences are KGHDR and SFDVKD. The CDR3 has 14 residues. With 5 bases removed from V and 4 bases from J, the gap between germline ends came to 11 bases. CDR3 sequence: CATSATGSYNEQFF. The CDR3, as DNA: TGTGCCACCAGTGCAACAGGGAGTTACAATGAGCAGTTCTTC.

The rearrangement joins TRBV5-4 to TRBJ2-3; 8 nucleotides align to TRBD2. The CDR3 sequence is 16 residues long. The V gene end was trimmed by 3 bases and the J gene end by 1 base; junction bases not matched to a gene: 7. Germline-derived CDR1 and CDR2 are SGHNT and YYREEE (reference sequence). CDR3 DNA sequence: TGTGCCAGCAGCTACCCGGCGGGGGGACGCACAGATACGCAGTATTTT. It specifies CASSYPAGGRTDTQYF.

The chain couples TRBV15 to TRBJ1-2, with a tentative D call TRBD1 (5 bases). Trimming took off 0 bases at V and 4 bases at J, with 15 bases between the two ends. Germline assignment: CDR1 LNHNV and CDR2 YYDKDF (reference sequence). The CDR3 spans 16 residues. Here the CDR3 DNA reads TGTGCCACCAGCAGAGATCCCAGGGCTCGAGTCTATGGCTACACCTTC. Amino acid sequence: CATSRDPRARVYGYTF.

The CDR3 region is CASSLIDSSNQPQHF. Here the CDR3 DNA reads TGCGCCAGCAGCTTAATCGACAGTAGCAATCAGCCCCAGCATTTT. The chain couples TRBV5-1 to TRBJ1-5; a possible D gene is TRBD1 (5 bases). CDR3 size: 15 residues. Per germline, CDR1 SGHRS and CDR2 YFSETQ. Trimming shortened V by 2 bases and J by 0 bases, and 9 bases separated the two germline ends.

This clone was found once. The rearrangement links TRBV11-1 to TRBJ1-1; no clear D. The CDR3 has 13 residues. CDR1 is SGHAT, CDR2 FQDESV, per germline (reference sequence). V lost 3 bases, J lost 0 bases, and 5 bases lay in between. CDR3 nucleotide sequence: TGTGCCAGCAGCTTCTATATGAACACTGAAGCTTTCTTT. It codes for CASSFYMNTEAFF. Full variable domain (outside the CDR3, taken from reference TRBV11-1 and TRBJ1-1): EAEVAQSPRYKITEKSQAVAFWCDPISGHATLYWYRQILGQGPELLVQFQDESVVDDSQLPKDRFSAERLKGVDSTLKIQPAELGDSAMYLCASSFYMNTEAFFGQGTRLTVV.

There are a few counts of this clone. The CDR3 loop is CASSPSTGANTEAFF. CDR3 coding DNA: TGTGCCAGCAGCCCCTCGACAGGGGCGAACACTGAAGCTTTCTTT. The chain uses TRBV9 and TRBJ1-1; 8 nucleotides match TRBD1. Germline CDR1 is SGDLS and CDR2 is YYNGEE. The CDR3 consists of 15 residues. V shed 4 bases and J 1 base; nucleotides not matched to a gene: 6.